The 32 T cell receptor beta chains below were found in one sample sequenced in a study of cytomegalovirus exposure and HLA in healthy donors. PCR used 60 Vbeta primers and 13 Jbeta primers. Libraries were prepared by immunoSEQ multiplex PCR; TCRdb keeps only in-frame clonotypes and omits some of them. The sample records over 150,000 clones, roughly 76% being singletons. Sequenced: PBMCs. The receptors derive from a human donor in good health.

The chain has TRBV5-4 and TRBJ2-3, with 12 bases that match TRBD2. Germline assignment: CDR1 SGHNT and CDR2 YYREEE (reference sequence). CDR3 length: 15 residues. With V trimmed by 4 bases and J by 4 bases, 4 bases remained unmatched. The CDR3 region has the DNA TGTGCCAGCAGCACTAGCGGGGGGTTCGCAGATACGCAGTATTTT. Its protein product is CASSTSGGFADTQYF.

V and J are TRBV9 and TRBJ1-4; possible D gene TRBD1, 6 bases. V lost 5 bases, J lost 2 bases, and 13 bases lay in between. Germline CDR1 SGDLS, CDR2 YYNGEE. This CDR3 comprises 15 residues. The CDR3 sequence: CASSGSGGTNEKLFF. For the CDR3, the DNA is TGTGCCAGCAGTGGATCGGGGGGCACTAATGAAAAACTGTTTTTT.

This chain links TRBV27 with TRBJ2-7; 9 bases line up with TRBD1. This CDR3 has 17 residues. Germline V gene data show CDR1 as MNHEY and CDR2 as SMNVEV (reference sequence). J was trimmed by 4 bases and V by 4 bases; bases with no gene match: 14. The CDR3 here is CASSSNPQGAWMYEQYF. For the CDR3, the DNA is TGTGCCAGCAGTTCAAACCCACAGGGGGCGTGGATGTACGAGCAGTACTTC.

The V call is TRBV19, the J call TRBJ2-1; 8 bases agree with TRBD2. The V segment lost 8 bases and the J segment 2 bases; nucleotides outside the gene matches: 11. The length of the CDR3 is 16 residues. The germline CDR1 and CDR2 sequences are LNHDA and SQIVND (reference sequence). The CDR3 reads CASEDRKAGAYNEQFF. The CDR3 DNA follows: TGTGCCAGTGAGGACAGAAAAGCGGGGGCCTACAATGAGCAGTTCTTC.

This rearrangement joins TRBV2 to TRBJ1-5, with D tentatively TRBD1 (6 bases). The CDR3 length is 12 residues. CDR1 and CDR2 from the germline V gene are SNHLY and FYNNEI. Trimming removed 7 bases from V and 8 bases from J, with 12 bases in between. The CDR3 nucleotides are TGTGCCAGCACGCAGGGGTATAAGCCCCAGCATTTT. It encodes CASTQGYKPQHF.

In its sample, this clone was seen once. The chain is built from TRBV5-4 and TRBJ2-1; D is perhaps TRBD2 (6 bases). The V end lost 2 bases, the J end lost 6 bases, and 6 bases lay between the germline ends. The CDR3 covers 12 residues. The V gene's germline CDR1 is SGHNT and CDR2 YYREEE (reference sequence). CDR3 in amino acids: CASSFSGNEQFF. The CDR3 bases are TGTGCCAGCAGCTTTAGCGGCAATGAGCAGTTCTTC.

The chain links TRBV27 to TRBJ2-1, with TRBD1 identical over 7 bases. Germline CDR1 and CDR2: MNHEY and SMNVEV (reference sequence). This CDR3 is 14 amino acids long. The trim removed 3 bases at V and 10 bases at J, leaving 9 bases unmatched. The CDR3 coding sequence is TGTGCCAGCAGTTTTGAAGGGGGCCTGGGGGAGCAGTTCTTC. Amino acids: CASSFEGGLGEQFF.

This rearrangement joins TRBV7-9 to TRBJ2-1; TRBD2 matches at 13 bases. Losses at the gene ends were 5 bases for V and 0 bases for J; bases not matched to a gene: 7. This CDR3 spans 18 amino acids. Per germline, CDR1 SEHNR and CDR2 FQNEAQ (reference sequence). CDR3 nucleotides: TGTGCCAGCAGCCCGACTAGCGGGGGGCCCTCCTCCTACAATGAGCAGTTCTTC. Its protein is CASSPTSGGPSSYNEQFF.

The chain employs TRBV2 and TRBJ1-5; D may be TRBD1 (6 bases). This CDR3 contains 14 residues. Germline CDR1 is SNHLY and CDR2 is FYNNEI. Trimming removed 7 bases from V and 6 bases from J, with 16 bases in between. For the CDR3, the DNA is TGTGCCAGCAACAACAACAGGGCTCGTCAGCCCCAGCATTTT. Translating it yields CASNNNRARQPQHF.

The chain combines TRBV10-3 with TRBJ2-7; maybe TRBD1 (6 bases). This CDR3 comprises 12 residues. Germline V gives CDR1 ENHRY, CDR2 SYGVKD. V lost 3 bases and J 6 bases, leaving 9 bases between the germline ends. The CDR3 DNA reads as TGTGCCATCAGTGAAGGGGGTCCCGAGCAGTACTTC. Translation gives CAISEGGPEQYF.

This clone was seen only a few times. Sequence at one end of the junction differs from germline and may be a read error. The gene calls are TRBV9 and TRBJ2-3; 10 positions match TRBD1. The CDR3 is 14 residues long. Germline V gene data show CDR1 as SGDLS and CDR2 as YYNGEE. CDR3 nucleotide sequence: TGTGCCGGCAGCGTAGCTGGGACAGGGGTCTCGCAGTATTTT. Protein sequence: CAGSVAGTGVSQYF.

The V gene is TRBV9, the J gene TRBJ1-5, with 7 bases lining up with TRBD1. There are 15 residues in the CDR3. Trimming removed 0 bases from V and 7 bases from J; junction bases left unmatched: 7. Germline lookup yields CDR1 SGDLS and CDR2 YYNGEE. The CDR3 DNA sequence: TGTGCCAGCAGCGTAGGACAGGGAGGAGGCCAGCCCCAGCATTTT. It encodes CASSVGQGGGQPQHF.

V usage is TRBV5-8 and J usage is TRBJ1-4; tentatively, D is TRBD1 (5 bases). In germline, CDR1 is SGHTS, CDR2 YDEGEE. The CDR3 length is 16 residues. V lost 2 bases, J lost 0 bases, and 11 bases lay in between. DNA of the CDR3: TGTGCCAGCAGCTTCGGCAGGGCAACAACTAATGAAAAACTGTTTTTT. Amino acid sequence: CASSFGRATTNEKLFF.

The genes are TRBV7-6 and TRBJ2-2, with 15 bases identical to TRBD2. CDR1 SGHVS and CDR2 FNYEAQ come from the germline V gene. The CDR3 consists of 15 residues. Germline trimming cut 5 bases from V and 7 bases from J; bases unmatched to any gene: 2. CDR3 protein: CASSVGLAGGGELFF. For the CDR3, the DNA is TGTGCCAGCAGCGTGGGACTAGCGGGAGGCGGGGAGCTGTTTTTT. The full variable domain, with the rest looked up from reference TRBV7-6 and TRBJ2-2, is GAGVSQSPRYKVTKRGQDVALRCDPISGHVSLYWYRQALGQGPEFLTYFNYEAQQDKSGLPNDRFSAERPEGSISTLTIQRTEQRDSAMYRCASSVGLAGGGELFFGEGSRLTVL.

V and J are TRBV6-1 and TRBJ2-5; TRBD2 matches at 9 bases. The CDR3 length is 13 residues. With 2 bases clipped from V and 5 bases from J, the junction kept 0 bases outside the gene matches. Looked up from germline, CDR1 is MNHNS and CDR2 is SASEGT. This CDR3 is CASSESGRETQYF. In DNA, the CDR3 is TGTGCCAGCAGTGAAAGCGGGAGGGAGACCCAGTACTTC.

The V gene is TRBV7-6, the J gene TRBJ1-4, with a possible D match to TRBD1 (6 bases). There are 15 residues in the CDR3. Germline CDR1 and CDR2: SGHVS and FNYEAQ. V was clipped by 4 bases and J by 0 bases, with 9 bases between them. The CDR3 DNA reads TGTGCCAGCAGCTCTCGGACAGCAACTAATGAAAAACTGTTTTTT. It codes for CASSSRTATNEKLFF.

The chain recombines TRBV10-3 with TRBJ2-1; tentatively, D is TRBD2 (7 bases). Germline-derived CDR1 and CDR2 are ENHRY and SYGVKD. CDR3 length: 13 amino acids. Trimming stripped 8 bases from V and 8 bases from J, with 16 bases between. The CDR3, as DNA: TGTGCCATCCAATCTGGGGGGGCCGATGAGCAGTTCTTC. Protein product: CAIQSGGADEQFF.

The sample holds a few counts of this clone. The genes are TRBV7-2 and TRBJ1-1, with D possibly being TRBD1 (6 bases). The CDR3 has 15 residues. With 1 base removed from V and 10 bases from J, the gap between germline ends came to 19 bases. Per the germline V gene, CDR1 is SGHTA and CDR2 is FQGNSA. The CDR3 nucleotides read TGTGCCAGCAGCTTAGTAGGGGGAGCCAATGTTGTAGCTTTCTTT. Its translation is CASSLVGGANVVAFF.

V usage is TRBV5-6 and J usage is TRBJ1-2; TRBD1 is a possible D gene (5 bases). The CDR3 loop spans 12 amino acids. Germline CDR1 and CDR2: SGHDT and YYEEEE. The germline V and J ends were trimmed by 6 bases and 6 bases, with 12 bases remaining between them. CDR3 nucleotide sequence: TGTGCCAGCACCCCAGGGTTCGATGGCTACACCTTC. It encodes CASTPGFDGYTF. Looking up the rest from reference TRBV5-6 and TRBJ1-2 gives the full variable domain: DAGVTQSPTHLIKTRGQQVTLRCSPKSGHDTVSWYQQALGQGPQFIFQYYEEEERQRGNFPDRFSGHQFPNYSSELNVNALLLGDSALYLCASTPGFDGYTFGSGTRLTVV.

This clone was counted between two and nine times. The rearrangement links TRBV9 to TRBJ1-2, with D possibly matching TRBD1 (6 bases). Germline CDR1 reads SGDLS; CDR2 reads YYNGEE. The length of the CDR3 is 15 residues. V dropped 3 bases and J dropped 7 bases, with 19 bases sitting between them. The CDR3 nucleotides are TGTGCCAGCAGCGCCGGGGACCTGGGGGCTTGTGGCTACACCTTC. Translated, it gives CASSAGDLGACGYTF.

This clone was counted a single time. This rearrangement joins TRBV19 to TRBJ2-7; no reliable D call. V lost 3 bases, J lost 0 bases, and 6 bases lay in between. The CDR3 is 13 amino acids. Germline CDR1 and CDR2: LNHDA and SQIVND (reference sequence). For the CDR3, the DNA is TGTGCCAGTAGTATGGTCGGCTCCTACGAGCAGTACTTC. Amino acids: CASSMVGSYEQYF.

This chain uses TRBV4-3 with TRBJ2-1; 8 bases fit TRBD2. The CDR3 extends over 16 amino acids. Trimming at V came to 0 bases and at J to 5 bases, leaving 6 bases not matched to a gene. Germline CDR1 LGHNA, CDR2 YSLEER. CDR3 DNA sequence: TGCGCCAGCAGCCAAGACGCGCGGGGGGACAACAATGAGCAGTTCTTC. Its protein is CASSQDARGDNNEQFF.

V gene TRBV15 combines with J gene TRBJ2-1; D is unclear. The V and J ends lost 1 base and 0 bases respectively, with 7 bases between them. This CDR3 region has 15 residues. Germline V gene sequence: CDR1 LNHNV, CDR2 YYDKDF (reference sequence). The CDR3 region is CATSRAIASYNEQFF. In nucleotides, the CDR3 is TGTGCCACCAGCAGAGCCATAGCCTCCTACAATGAGCAGTTCTTC.

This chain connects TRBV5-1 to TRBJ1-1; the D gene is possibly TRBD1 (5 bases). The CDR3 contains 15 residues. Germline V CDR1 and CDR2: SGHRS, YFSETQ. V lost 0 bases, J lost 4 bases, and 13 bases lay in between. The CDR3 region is CASSLEAGFVTEAFF. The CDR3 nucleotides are TGCGCCAGCAGCTTGGAAGCAGGGTTCGTCACTGAAGCTTTCTTT.

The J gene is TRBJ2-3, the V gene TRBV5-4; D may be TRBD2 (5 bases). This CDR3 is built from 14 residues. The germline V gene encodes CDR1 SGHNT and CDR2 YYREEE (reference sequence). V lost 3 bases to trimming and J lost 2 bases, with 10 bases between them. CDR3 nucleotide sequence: TGTGCCAGCAGCTACGGGATCTTCACAGATACGCAGTATTTT. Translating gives CASSYGIFTDTQYF. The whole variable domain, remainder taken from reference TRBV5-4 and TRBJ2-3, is ETGVTQSPTHLIKTRGQQVTLRCSSQSGHNTVSWYQQALGQGPQFIFQYYREEENGRGNFPPRFSGLQFPNYSSELNVNALELDDSALYLCASSYGIFTDTQYFGPGTRLTVL.

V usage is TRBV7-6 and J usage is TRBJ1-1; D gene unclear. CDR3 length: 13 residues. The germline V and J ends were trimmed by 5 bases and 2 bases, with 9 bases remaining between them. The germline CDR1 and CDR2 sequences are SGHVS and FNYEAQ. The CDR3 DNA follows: TGTGCCAGCAGCGGAGATAGTAACACTGAAGCTTTCTTT. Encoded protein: CASSGDSNTEAFF. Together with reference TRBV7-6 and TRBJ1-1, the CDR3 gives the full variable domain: GAGVSQSPRYKVTKRGQDVALRCDPISGHVSLYWYRQALGQGPEFLTYFNYEAQQDKSGLPNDRFSAERPEGSISTLTIQRTEQRDSAMYRCASSGDSNTEAFFGQGTRLTVV.

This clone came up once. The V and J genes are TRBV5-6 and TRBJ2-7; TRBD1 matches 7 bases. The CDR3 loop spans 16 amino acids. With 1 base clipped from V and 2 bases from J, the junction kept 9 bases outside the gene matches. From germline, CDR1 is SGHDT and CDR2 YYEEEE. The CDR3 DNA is TGTGCCAGCAGCTTGAGCACTTTGGGACAGCCCTACGAGCAGTACTTC. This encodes CASSLSTLGQPYEQYF. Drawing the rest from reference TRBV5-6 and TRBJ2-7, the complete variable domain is DAGVTQSPTHLIKTRGQQVTLRCSPKSGHDTVSWYQQALGQGPQFIFQYYEEEERQRGNFPDRFSGHQFPNYSSELNVNALLLGDSALYLCASSLSTLGQPYEQYFGPGTRLTVT.

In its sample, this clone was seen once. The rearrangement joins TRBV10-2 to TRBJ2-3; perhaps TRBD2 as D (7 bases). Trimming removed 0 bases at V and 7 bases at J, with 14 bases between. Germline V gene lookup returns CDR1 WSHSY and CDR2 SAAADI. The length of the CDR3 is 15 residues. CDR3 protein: CASSESLGGGNTQYF. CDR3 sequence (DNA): TGCGCCAGCAGTGAGTCCCTAGGGGGGGGTAATACGCAGTATTTT.

CDR3 DNA: TGTGCCAGCAGTGCCGTACCCTGGACGGAGGGAGATACGCAGTATTTT. Translated: CASSAVPWTEGDTQYF. This chain links TRBV6-1 with TRBJ2-3; D might be TRBD2 (6 bases). Deletions cut 4 bases from V and 5 bases from J, with 19 bases between. Germline V gene data show CDR1 as MNHNS and CDR2 as SASEGT. This CDR3 contains 16 residues.

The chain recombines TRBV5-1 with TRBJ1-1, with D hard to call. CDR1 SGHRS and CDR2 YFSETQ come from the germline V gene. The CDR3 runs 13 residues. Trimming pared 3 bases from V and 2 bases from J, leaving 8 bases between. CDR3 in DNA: TGCGCCAGCAGCTCCACTGTTAACACTGAAGCTTTCTTT. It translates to CASSSTVNTEAFF.

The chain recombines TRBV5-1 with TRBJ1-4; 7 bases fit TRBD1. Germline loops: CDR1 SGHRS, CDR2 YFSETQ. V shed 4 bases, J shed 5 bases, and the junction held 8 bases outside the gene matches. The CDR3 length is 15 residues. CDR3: CASSQTGTVNEKLFF. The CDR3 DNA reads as TGCGCCAGCAGCCAGACCGGGACAGTGAATGAAAAACTGTTTTTT.

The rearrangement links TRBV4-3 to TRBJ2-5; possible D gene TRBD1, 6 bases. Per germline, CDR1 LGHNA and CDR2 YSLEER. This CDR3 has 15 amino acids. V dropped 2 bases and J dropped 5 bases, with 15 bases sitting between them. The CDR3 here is CASSQTEGVGETQYF. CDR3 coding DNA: TGCGCCAGCAGCCAAACAGAGGGGGTAGGGGAGACCCAGTACTTC.